This TCR beta chain was found in a study of OX40 agonist ivuxolimab in advanced cancers. For the study at large: Given to patients was ivuxolimab, an agonistic anti-OX40 (CD134) antibody. Each patient was given ivuxolimab into a vein every 2 weeks, at 0.01 to 10 mg/kg. Study-wide results and limits: Relative to CD4+ cells, CD8+ T cells on average had more expanded clones.

Points on this clone: Its antigen is not known.

The germline V gene encodes CDR1 SGHAT and CDR2 FQDESV (reference sequence). The CDR3 loop spans 13 amino acids. The germline V and J ends were trimmed by 5 bases and 7 bases, with 15 bases remaining between them. TCRdb keeps only in-frame clones here, not all; method: immunoSEQ multiplex PCR. This table holds about 50,000 clones, about nine tenths found once. The sequence was collected from an adult with an advanced solid tumor such as melanoma, head and neck, liver or kidney cancer. Sequencing used CD4+ or CD8+ T cells sorted from blood, obtained in a trial of the OX40 agonist ivuxolimab. The chain carries TRBV11-1 and TRBJ2-7; D is undetermined. CDR3 sequence reads: CASSLPPLREQYF. As DNA, the CDR3 is TGTGCCAGCAGCCTCCCTCCGCTTCGGGAGCAGTACTTC.